The 28 T cell receptor beta chains reported below all come from one sample, sequenced in a study of human T cells and chemical hapten exposure. Regarding time point: pre-sensitization, week 0. The sample's treatment: therapeutic diphenylcyclopropenone sensitization with weekly scalp DPC. TCRdb redid the calling of the RACE reads with MiXCR, one entry per CDR3 protein. Of 180,000 or so distinct CDR3 sequences listed, 25% to 30% are singletons. The material sequenced was whole blood, taken in connection with sensitization to the hapten diphenylcyclopropenone (DPC). The origin of the receptors is a woman in her twenties or thirties with alopecia areata. Some clones in this sample may be carry-over from other donors' samples.

In its sample, this clonotype was seen a few times. J is TRBJ2-6 and V is TRBV28, with a tentative D call TRBD1 (6 bases). Germline V gene lookup returns CDR1 MDHEN and CDR2 SYDVKM. Trimming removed 3 bases from V and 0 bases from J, with 12 bases in between. The CDR3 consists of 17 residues. Here the CDR3 reads CASSFSGQDSGANVLTF. The CDR3 DNA reads as TGTGCCAGCAGTTTTTCGGGACAAGACTCTGGGGCCAACGTCCTGACTTTC.

This clonotype turned up a few times. The chain is built from TRBV7-2 and TRBJ2-7; possibly TRBD1 or TRBD2 for D (5 bases each). V was clipped by 0 bases and J by 5 bases, with 14 bases between them. Germline V gives CDR1 SGHTA, CDR2 FQGNSA. The CDR3 is made up of 15 amino acids. CDR3 in DNA: TGTGCCAGCAGCTTAGCCCCCGCCGGGGCCCACGAGCAGTACTTC. It encodes CASSLAPAGAHEQYF.

This chain links TRBV7-2 with TRBJ2-3; TRBD2 agrees at 11 bases. Losses at the gene ends were 1 base for V and 5 bases for J; bases not matched to a gene: 5. The germline V gene encodes CDR1 SGHTA and CDR2 FQGNSA. The CDR3 spans 16 residues. The CDR3 DNA follows: TGTGCCAGCAGCTTAGTGGTAGCGGGGGGGAAAGATACGCAGTATTTT. This gives the protein CASSLVVAGGKDTQYF.

This rearrangement joins TRBV4-2 to TRBJ2-3; D tentatively fits TRBD1 or TRBD2 (5 bases each). Looked up from germline, CDR1 is LGHNA and CDR2 is YNFKEQ. Trimming pared 0 bases from V and 2 bases from J, leaving 12 bases between. The CDR3 is 16 amino acids. In DNA form, the CDR3 reads TGTGCCAGCAGCCAAGACGGTGCCGGGGCCACAGATACGCAGTATTTT. Translating gives CASSQDGAGATDTQYF.

This clonotype was detected a few times. J is TRBJ1-1 and V is TRBV6-2 or TRBV6-3, with D possibly matching TRBD1 (6 bases). This CDR3 comprises 14 residues. Trimming cost V 8 bases and J 1 base, with 14 bases left between them. Germline loops: CDR1 MNHEY, CDR2 SVGEGT. The CDR3 loop is CASEDLQGNTEAFF. Written as DNA, the CDR3 is TGTGCCAGCGAGGACCTACAGGGGAACACTGAAGCTTTCTTT.

This clonotype was picked up a small number of times. This chain connects TRBV9 to TRBJ1-6, with D hard to call. The germline V gene has CDR1 SGDLS and CDR2 YYNGEE. V was trimmed by 0 bases and J by 8 bases, leaving 9 bases between them. This CDR3 comprises 14 residues. CDR3: CASSVGKWDSPLHF. The CDR3 coding sequence is TGTGCCAGCAGCGTAGGGAAGTGGGATTCACCCCTCCACTTT. The variable domain in full, with the rest retrieved from reference TRBV9 and TRBJ1-6, is DSGVTQTPKHLITATGQRVTLRCSPRSGDLSVYWYQQSLDQGLQFLIQYYNGEERAKGNILERFSAQQFPDLHSELNLSSLELGDSALYFCASSVGKWDSPLHFGNGTRLTVT.

Many counts were recorded for this clonotype. This CDR3 is CASSLAGRGQPQHF. The CDR3 DNA sequence: TGTGCCAGCAGTTTGGCAGGGAGAGGTCAGCCCCAGCATTTT. This chain connects TRBV28 to TRBJ1-5; a possible D gene is TRBD1 (5 bases). The germline V gene has CDR1 MDHEN and CDR2 SYDVKM. The CDR3 has 14 residues. Trimming removed 3 bases from V and 6 bases from J, with 12 bases in between.

This clonotype was detected only a few times. The chain joins TRBV18 to TRBJ1-5; a possible D gene is TRBD1 (6 bases). Germline V gives CDR1 KGHSH, CDR2 LQKENI. The CDR3 has 14 amino acids. The V end lost 6 bases, the J end lost 6 bases, and 15 bases lay between the germline ends. The CDR3 region is CASSLNRAGQPQHF. The CDR3 DNA reads TGTGCCAGCTCGCTGAACAGGGCGGGTCAGCCCCAGCATTTT.

The chain is built from TRBV29-1 and TRBJ2-1, with TRBD2 as a possible D gene (5 bases). This CDR3 spans 15 amino acids. V gave up 2 bases and J gave up 0 bases, with 11 bases separating them. The V gene's germline CDR1 is SQVTM and CDR2 ANQGSEA. CDR3 sequence reads: CSVERSGSSYNEQFF. CDR3 bases: TGCAGCGTTGAAAGAAGCGGTAGCTCCTACAATGAGCAGTTCTTC.

The chain recombines TRBV7-2 with TRBJ2-7; TRBD2 might be the D (5 bases). There are 15 residues in the CDR3. V was trimmed by 0 bases and J by 3 bases, leaving 12 bases between them. Germline loops: CDR1 SGHTA, CDR2 FQGNSA. The DNA for the CDR3 is TGTGCCAGCAGCTTAGCCCGAGGGAGAGGCTACGAGCAGTACTTC. The encoded protein is CASSLARGRGYEQYF.

The chain couples TRBV7-9 to TRBJ1-1; D not certain. With 3 bases removed from V and 6 bases from J, the gap between germline ends came to 5 bases. The germline gives CDR1 SEHNR, CDR2 FQNEAQ (reference sequence). The CDR3 contains 11 residues. The CDR3 here is CASSFDAEAFF. DNA of the CDR3: TGTGCCAGCAGCTTCGATGCTGAAGCTTTCTTT.

The chain employs TRBV6-2 or TRBV6-3 and TRBJ1-1; D remains unclear. The length of the CDR3 is 13 residues. Trimming cost V 2 bases and J 4 bases, with 8 bases left between them. Germline loops: CDR1 MNHEY, CDR2 SVGEGT. The CDR3 nucleotides read TGTGCCAGCAGTTACACAGCGGGCACTGAAGCTTTCTTT. Translated, it gives CASSYTAGTEAFF.

The genes are TRBV4-2 and TRBJ2-1; D might be TRBD2 (5 bases). CDR3 length: 16 residues. Germline V gene data show CDR1 as LGHNA and CDR2 as YNFKEQ. V lost 0 bases and J lost 0, with 9 bases in between. This CDR3 reads CASSQERGSSYNEQFF. The CDR3 coding sequence is TGTGCCAGCAGCCAAGAGAGAGGGAGCTCCTACAATGAGCAGTTCTTC.

The table lists this clonotype with a few counts. V and J are TRBV5-1 and TRBJ2-7; 9 bases match TRBD1. This CDR3 contains 17 residues. Trimming at V came to 1 base and at J to 6 bases, leaving 14 bases not matched to a gene. Germline V gives CDR1 SGHRS, CDR2 YFSETQ. CDR3 amino acids: CASSLRNPGQGNGEQYF. The CDR3 bases are TGCGCCAGCAGCTTGCGGAATCCGGGACAGGGAAATGGCGAGCAGTACTTC.

The table lists this clonotype with a few counts. The junction departs from germline at one end; a sequencing error may be responsible. This chain links TRBV2 with TRBJ1-1; D uncertain. The CDR3 is 14 residues long. CDR1 is SNHLY and CDR2 is FYNNEI in the germline V gene. Here the CDR3 DNA reads TGTGCCATCAGTGAAGGCGGGAGGAACACTGAAGCTTTCTTT. Residues: CAISEGGRNTEAFF.

This clonotype was seen only a few times. This rearrangement joins TRBV10-3 to TRBJ2-7; a weak D match, TRBD1 (5 bases). Germline V lookup: CDR1 ENHRY, CDR2 SYGVKD. The CDR3 has 16 residues. V dropped 0 bases and J dropped 5 bases, with 17 bases sitting between them. CDR3 amino acids: CAISESIGQGKNEQYF. CDR3 in DNA: TGTGCCATCAGTGAGTCGATCGGTCAGGGTAAGAACGAGCAGTACTTC.

This chain uses TRBV7-9 with TRBJ2-5, with TRBD1 identical over 8 bases. CDR3 length: 15 amino acids. Germline V CDR1 and CDR2: SEHNR, FQNEAQ (reference sequence). V gave up 4 bases and J gave up 5 bases; unmatched junction bases: 9. In DNA form, the CDR3 reads TGTGCCAGCAGCTCCTCAGGGGGCGGTTGGGAGACCCAGTACTTC. This encodes CASSSSGGGWETQYF.

The CDR3 DNA reads as TGTGCCATCAGTGATCCCGGGACTAGCTCCTACGAGCAGTACTTC. Encoded protein: CAISDPGTSSYEQYF. The chain uses TRBV10-3 and TRBJ2-7, with 8 nucleotides matching TRBD2. The trim removed 3 bases at V and 0 bases at J, leaving 4 bases unmatched. CDR1 ENHRY and CDR2 SYGVKD come from the germline V gene. The CDR3 consists of 15 residues.

J is TRBJ2-7 and V is TRBV4-1; 8 positions agree with TRBD2. Trimming cost V 2 bases and J 3 bases; bases outside gene matches: 6. Germline CDR1 MGHRA, CDR2 YSYEKL. This CDR3 region has 15 residues. CDR3 amino acids: CASSQQDGTSYEQYF. The CDR3 DNA is TGCGCCAGCAGCCAACAAGACGGGACTAGCTACGAGCAGTACTTC.

The genes are TRBV18 and TRBJ2-5; D call uncertain. CDR1 is KGHSH, CDR2 LQKENI, per germline. The CDR3 sequence is 15 residues long. With 3 bases removed from V and 2 bases from J, the gap between germline ends came to 13 bases. The CDR3 loop is CASSPRANTQETQYF. In DNA, the CDR3 is TGTGCCAGCTCACCCCGGGCGAATACTCAAGAGACCCAGTACTTC.

V is TRBV11-1 and J is TRBJ2-1; 8 positions agree with TRBD2. This CDR3 spans 16 amino acids. With V trimmed by 2 bases and J by 0 bases, 3 bases remained unmatched. From germline, CDR1 is SGHAT and CDR2 FQDESV (reference sequence). The CDR3 DNA reads as TGTGCCAGCAGCTTATGGCGGGGGGACTCCTACAATGAGCAGTTCTTC. It yields the protein CASSLWRGDSYNEQFF.

This clonotype was seen once. The chain couples TRBV29-1 to TRBJ2-1; D uncertain. The CDR3 extends over 11 amino acids. Looked up from germline, CDR1 is SQVTM and CDR2 is ANQGSEA. Trimming shortened V by 7 bases and J by 5 bases, and 9 bases separated the two germline ends. The chain's CDR3 is CSATKDNEQFF. CDR3 bases: TGCAGCGCCACTAAAGACAATGAGCAGTTCTTC.

This sequence joins TRBV4-2 and TRBJ1-1; tentatively, D is TRBD1 (6 bases). CDR1 and CDR2 (germline): LGHNA, YNFKEQ. V was trimmed by 1 base and J by 8 bases, leaving 11 bases between them. CDR3 length equals 13 residues. CDR3 DNA: TGTGCCAGCAGCCAAGTGGGGGCAGGGGAAGCTTTCTTT. Translation gives CASSQVGAGEAFF.

This clonotype showed up many times. J is TRBJ1-5 and V is TRBV20-1; the match to TRBD1 covers 8 bases. V dropped 5 bases and J dropped 7; count of bases not matched to a gene: 7. Germline loops: CDR1 DFQATT, CDR2 SNEGSKA (reference sequence). This CDR3 has 13 amino acids. The CDR3 reads CSAATGVRQPQHF. Written as DNA, the CDR3 is TGCAGTGCTGCGACAGGGGTGAGGCAGCCCCAGCATTTT.

J is TRBJ1-5 and V is TRBV28; 7 nucleotides agree with TRBD1. Per the germline V gene, CDR1 is MDHEN and CDR2 is SYDVKM. CDR3 size: 14 residues. The ends lost 8 bases at V and 6 bases at J; junction bases unmatched: 10. The CDR3 protein is CASAAGGGSQPQHF. CDR3 nucleotides: TGTGCCAGCGCGGCAGGGGGGGGCAGTCAGCCCCAGCATTTT.

This clonotype has more than one count but fewer than ten. This chain joins TRBV2 and TRBJ2-7; TRBD1 matches at 11 bases. Trimming removed 7 bases from V and 3 bases from J; junction bases left unmatched: 5. The CDR3 is 14 residues long. Germline V gene data show CDR1 as SNHLY and CDR2 as FYNNEI. The CDR3 loop reads CASMGTGGDYEQYF. The CDR3 region has the DNA TGTGCCAGCATGGGGACAGGGGGTGACTACGAGCAGTACTTC.

This clonotype appeared a few times. The chain carries TRBV5-4 and TRBJ2-7, with D perhaps matching TRBD2 (5 bases). The ends were cut back, 5 bases at V and 7 bases at J, with 25 bases in the middle. CDR3 length equals 16 residues. Germline-derived CDR1 and CDR2 are SGHNT and YYREEE (reference sequence). DNA for the CDR3: TGTGCCAGCAGACCAGAACCGGGAATCATTTCTGGAGAGCAGTACTTC. This encodes CASRPEPGIISGEQYF.

The chain recombines TRBV29-1 with TRBJ2-6, with D perhaps being TRBD1 or TRBD2 (6 bases each). The CDR3 spans 16 residues. Germline-derived CDR1 and CDR2 are SQVTM and ANQGSEA. V shed 5 bases and J shed 2 bases, with 16 bases lying between them. Here the CDR3 DNA reads TGCAGCGTTCTCCCCGGAGGGGGTCCTGGGGCCAACGTCCTGACTTTC. This codes for CSVLPGGGPGANVLTF.